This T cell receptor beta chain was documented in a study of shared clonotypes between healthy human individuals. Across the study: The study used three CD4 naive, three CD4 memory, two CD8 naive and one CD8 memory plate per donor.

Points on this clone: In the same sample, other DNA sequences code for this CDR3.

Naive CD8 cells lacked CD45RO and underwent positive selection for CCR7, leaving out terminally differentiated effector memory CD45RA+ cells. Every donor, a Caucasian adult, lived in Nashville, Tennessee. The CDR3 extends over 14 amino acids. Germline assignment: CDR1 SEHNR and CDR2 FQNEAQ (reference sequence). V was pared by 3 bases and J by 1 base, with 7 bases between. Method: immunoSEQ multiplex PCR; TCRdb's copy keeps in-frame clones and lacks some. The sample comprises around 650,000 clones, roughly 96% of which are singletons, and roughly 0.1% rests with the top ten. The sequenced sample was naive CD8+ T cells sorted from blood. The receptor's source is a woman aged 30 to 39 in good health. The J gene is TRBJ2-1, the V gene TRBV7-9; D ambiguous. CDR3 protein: CASSFASSYNEQFF. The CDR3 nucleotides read TGTGCCAGCAGCTTTGCGTCGTCCTACAATGAGCAGTTCTTC. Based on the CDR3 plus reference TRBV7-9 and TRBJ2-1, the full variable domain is DTGVSQNPRHKITKRGQNVTFRCDPISEHNRLYWYRQTLGQGPEFLTYFQNEAQLEKSRLLSDRFSAERPKGSFSTLEIQRTEQGDSAMYLCASSFASSYNEQFFGPGTRLTVL.